The 17 T cell receptor beta chains below were found in one sample sequenced in a study of cytomegalovirus exposure and HLA in healthy donors. This PCR relied on a set of 60 Vbeta primers and 13 Jbeta primers. TCRdb keeps only in-frame clones here, not all; method: immunoSEQ multiplex PCR. The data show about 130,000 clones, roughly four fifths seen once. Sequenced sample: PBMCs. These receptors were collected from a woman aged 55-75 years in good health and CMV-seropositive.

V gene TRBV13 combines with J gene TRBJ2-5, with 9 nucleotides matching TRBD2. V was pared by 2 bases and J by 2 bases, with 3 bases of the junction left unmatched. The germline V gene encodes CDR1 PRHDT and CDR2 FYEKMQ (reference sequence). The CDR3 contains 15 residues. DNA of the CDR3: TGTGCCAGCAGCTTACTTGCGGGGGGGCAAGAGACCCAGTACTTC. This encodes CASSLLAGGQETQYF.

This sequence joins TRBV4-1 and TRBJ2-7, with 14 bases aligning to TRBD2. The V gene end was trimmed by 1 base and the J gene end by 4 bases; junction bases not matched to a gene: 9. This CDR3 has 18 residues. CDR1 and CDR2 (germline): MGHRA, YSYEKL. In DNA form, the CDR3 reads TGCGCCAGCAGCCAAGGCAGAGGACTAGCGGGAGGAACATACGAGCAGTACTTC. Its translation is CASSQGRGLAGGTYEQYF.

The chain is built from TRBV29-1 and TRBJ1-2; 8 nucleotides align to TRBD1. Germline CDR1 and CDR2: SQVTM and ANQGSEA. There are 11 residues in the CDR3. J gave up 6 bases and V 7 bases, and 4 bases lay outside the gene matches. The DNA for the CDR3 is TGCAGCGACGACAGGGGTAATGGCTACACCTTC. As protein: CSDDRGNGYTF.

This chain connects TRBV7-9 to TRBJ1-2, with D tentatively TRBD1 (5 bases). This CDR3 is built from 12 residues. Trimming took 5 bases from V and 6 from J, leaving 10 bases between them. The germline V gene has CDR1 SEHNR and CDR2 FQNEAQ (reference sequence). The chain's CDR3 is CASSQLRDGYTF. DNA of the CDR3: TGTGCCAGCAGCCAGCTCAGGGATGGCTACACCTTC.

The chain couples TRBV29-1 to TRBJ2-2, with D possibly matching TRBD1 (6 bases). The CDR3 length is 14 residues. The V end lost 5 bases, the J end lost 5 bases, and 15 bases lay between the germline ends. Germline lookup yields CDR1 SQVTM and CDR2 ANQGSEA. The CDR3 region is CSVLRGRDTGELFF. Here the CDR3 DNA reads TGCAGCGTTCTCAGGGGCAGAGATACCGGGGAGCTGTTTTTT.

The genes are TRBV19 and TRBJ2-6, with a tentative D call TRBD2 (5 bases). Germline lookup yields CDR1 LNHDA and CDR2 SQIVND (reference sequence). The CDR3 sequence is 14 residues long. Trimming left V 3 bases short and J 2 bases short, with 5 bases between. In DNA, the CDR3 is TGTGCCAGTAGTATGGAGGCTGGGGCCAACGTCCTGACTTTC. It codes for CASSMEAGANVLTF. Using reference TRBV19 and TRBJ2-6 for the parts outside the CDR3, the full variable domain is DGGITQSPKYLFRKEGQNVTLSCEQNLNHDAMYWYRQDPGQGLRLIYYSQIVNDFQKGDIAEGYSVSREKKESFPLTVTSAQKNPTAFYLCASSMEAGANVLTFGAGSRLTVL.

This clone appeared once. This chain connects TRBV5-1 to TRBJ1-5; TRBD1 matches at 8 bases. Looked up from germline, CDR1 is SGHRS and CDR2 is YFSETQ. The CDR3 has 15 residues. After removal of 4 bases from V and 6 bases from J, the junction contained 9 bases not matched to a gene. CDR3 nucleotides: TGCGCCAGCAGCACAGGGACAGGCGATCCTCAGCCCCAGCATTTT. It codes for CASSTGTGDPQPQHF.

The chain recombines TRBV19 with TRBJ1-1; TRBD1 is a possible D gene (5 bases). This CDR3 region has 15 residues. Deletions cut 7 bases from V and 1 base from J, with 16 bases between. Germline V gene data show CDR1 as LNHDA and CDR2 as SQIVND (reference sequence). This CDR3 is CASTPWGSQNTEAFF. In DNA form, the CDR3 reads TGTGCCAGTACCCCATGGGGCAGCCAGAACACTGAAGCTTTCTTT.

The chain employs TRBV4-3 and TRBJ2-6; weak D call: TRBD1 (6 bases). The CDR3 length is 17 residues. V was cut by 1 base and J by 4 bases, with 14 bases left in between. Germline V gene data show CDR1 as LGHNA and CDR2 as YSLEER. CDR3 DNA sequence: TGCGCCAGCAGCCAAGTTGTCACAGGGATCGGGGCCAACGTCCTGACTTTC. Translated: CASSQVVTGIGANVLTF.

The chain carries TRBV7-2 and TRBJ2-1, with a weak D call TRBD2 (5 bases). V gave up 3 bases and J gave up 14 bases, with 14 bases separating them. The CDR3 is 12 residues long. Germline CDR1 is SGHTA and CDR2 is FQGNSA. CDR3 coding DNA: TGTGCCAGCAGCTTCACCGAGGGTGGCAAGTTCTTC. Protein: CASSFTEGGKFF.

This chain connects TRBV28 to TRBJ1-1; TRBD1 aligns across 8 bases. The J segment lost 4 bases and the V segment lost 1 base, leaving 11 bases of the junction unmatched. Germline CDR1 is MDHEN and CDR2 is SYDVKM. This CDR3 spans 17 amino acids. The CDR3 DNA is TGTGCCAGCAGTTTATCGGGGACAGGATGGGGGGGCACTGAAGCTTTCTTT. It translates to CASSLSGTGWGGTEAFF. Together with reference TRBV28 and TRBJ1-1, the CDR3 gives the full variable domain: DVKVTQSSRYLVKRTGEKVFLECVQDMDHENMFWYRQDPGLGLRLIYFSYDVKMKEKGDIPEGYSVSREKKERFSLILESASTNQTSMYLCASSLSGTGWGGTEAFFGQGTRLTVV.

This clone was seen just once. This rearrangement joins TRBV6-5 to TRBJ2-1; possibly TRBD1 for D (6 bases). Germline V gives CDR1 MNHEY, CDR2 SVGAGI. The V end was cut by 0 bases, the J end by 8 bases, with 11 bases between. The CDR3 is 14 residues long. CDR3 nucleotide sequence: TGTGCCAGCAGTTACTCGGCCAGGGGATATGAGCAGTTCTTC. This codes for CASSYSARGYEQFF.

This clone was found once. The chain joins TRBV30 to TRBJ1-5, with TRBD1 matching over 8 bases. This CDR3 is built from 17 residues. Germline-derived CDR1 and CDR2 are GTSNPN and SVGIG (reference sequence). V shed 0 bases and J 0 bases; nucleotides not matched to a gene: 7. The CDR3 sequence is CAWSVARGPYSNQPQHF. In nucleotides, the CDR3 is TGTGCCTGGAGTGTAGCCAGGGGGCCCTATAGCAATCAGCCCCAGCATTTT.

This sequence joins TRBV5-1 and TRBJ1-1; D ambiguous. Germline V gene data show CDR1 as SGHRS and CDR2 as YFSETQ. V lost 5 bases and J 5 bases, leaving 25 bases between the germline ends. The CDR3 is made up of 17 amino acids. The CDR3 coding sequence is TGCGCCAGCAGGTATCGCCCCGGGGATTGGAAAGGGACTGAAGCTTTCTTT. This sequence encodes CASRYRPGDWKGTEAFF.

V gene TRBV11-1 combines with J gene TRBJ2-5; 13 nucleotides align to TRBD2. CDR3 length equals 14 residues. The V gene's germline CDR1 is SGHAT and CDR2 FQDESV (reference sequence). The V segment lost 5 bases and the J segment 5 bases; nucleotides outside the gene matches: 2. The CDR3: CASSQTSGRETQYF. DNA for the CDR3: TGTGCCAGCAGCCAGACTAGCGGGAGGGAGACCCAGTACTTC.

The genes are TRBV6-1 and TRBJ1-2; D ambiguous. Trimming took off 3 bases at V and 1 base at J, with 12 bases between the two ends. The CDR3 totals 15 residues. Germline V gene sequence: CDR1 MNHNS, CDR2 SASEGT. The CDR3 protein is CASSESGFLNYGYTF. In DNA, the CDR3 is TGTGCCAGCAGTGAGTCTGGCTTTCTTAACTATGGCTACACCTTC.

The chain is built from TRBV5-1 and TRBJ2-5, with D possibly matching TRBD1 (6 bases). V was clipped by 4 bases and J by 5 bases, with 15 bases between them. This CDR3 spans 14 amino acids. Germline values: CDR1 SGHRS, CDR2 YFSETQ. In DNA, the CDR3 is TGCGCCAGCAGCGTGGGTGGGGGCGCCGAGACCCAGTACTTC. Its translation: CASSVGGGAETQYF.